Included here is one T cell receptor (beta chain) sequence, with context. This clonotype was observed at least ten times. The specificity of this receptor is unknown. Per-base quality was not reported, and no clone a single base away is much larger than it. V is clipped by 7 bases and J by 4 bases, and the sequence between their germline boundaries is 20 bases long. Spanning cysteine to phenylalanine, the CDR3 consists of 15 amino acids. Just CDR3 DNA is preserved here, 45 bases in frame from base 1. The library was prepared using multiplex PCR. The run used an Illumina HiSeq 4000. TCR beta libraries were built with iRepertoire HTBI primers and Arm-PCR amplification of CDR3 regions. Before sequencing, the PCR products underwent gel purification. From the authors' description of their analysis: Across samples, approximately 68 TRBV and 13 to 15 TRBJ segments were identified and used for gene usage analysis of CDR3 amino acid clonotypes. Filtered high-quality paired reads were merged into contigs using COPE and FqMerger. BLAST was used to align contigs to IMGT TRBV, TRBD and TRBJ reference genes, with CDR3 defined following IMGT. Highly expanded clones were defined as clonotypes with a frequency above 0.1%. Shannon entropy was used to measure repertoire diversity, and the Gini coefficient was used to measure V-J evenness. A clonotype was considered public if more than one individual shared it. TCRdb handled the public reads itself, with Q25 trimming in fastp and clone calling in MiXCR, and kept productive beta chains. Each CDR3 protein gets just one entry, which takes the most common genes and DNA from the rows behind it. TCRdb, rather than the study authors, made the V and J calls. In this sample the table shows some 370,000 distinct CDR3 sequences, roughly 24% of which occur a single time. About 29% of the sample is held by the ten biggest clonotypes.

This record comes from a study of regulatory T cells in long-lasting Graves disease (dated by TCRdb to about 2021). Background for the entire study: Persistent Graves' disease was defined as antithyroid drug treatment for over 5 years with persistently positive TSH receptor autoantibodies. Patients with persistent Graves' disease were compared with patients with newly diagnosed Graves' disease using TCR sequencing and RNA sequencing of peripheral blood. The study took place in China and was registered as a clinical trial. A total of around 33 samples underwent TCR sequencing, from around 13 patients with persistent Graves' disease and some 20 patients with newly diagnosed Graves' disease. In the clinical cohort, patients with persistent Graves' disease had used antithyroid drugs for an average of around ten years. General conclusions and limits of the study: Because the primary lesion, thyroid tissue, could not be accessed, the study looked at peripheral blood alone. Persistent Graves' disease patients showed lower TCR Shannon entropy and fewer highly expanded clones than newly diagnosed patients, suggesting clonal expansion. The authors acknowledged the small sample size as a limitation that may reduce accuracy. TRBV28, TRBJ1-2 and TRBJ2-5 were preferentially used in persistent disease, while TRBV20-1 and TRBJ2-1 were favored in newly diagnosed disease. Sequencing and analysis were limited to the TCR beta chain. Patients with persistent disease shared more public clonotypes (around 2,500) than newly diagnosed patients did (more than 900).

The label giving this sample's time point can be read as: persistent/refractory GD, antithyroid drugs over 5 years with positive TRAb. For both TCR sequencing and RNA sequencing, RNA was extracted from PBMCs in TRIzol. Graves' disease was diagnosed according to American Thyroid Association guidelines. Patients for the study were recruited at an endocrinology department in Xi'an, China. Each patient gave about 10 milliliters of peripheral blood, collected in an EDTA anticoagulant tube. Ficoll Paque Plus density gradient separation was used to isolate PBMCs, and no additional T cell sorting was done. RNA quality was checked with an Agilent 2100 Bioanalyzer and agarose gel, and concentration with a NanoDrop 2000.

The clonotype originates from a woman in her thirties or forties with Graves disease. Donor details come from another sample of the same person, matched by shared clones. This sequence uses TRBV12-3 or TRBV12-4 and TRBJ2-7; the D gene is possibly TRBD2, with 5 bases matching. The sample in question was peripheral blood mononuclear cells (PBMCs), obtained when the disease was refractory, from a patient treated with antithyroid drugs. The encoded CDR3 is CASTPGVGRTYEQYF. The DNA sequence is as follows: TGTGCCAGCACCCCCGGGGTGGGCAGGACTTACGAGCAGTACTTC.